The present T cell receptor beta chain was sequenced within a study of control samples from healthy donors and cancer patients. V was trimmed by 2 bases and J by 3 bases, leaving 18 bases between them. CDR3 length: 16 amino acids. Germline V gene lookup returns CDR1 GTSNPN and CDR2 SVGIG (reference sequence). Using immunoSEQ multiplex PCR, the repertoire was profiled, and TCRdb retains in-frame clones only, with some absent. The repertoire holds about 180,000 clones, 85% to 90% seen once, with roughly 1.5% in the top ten. The V and J genes are TRBV30 and TRBJ2-3; D possibly corresponds to TRBD2 (6 bases). The source is a woman aged 45-59 years in good health. The sample comprised blood. CDR3 protein: CAWSRGSYAETDTQYF. The CDR3 DNA is TGTGCCTGGAGTCGGGGGTCCTACGCGGAGACAGATACGCAGTATTTT.